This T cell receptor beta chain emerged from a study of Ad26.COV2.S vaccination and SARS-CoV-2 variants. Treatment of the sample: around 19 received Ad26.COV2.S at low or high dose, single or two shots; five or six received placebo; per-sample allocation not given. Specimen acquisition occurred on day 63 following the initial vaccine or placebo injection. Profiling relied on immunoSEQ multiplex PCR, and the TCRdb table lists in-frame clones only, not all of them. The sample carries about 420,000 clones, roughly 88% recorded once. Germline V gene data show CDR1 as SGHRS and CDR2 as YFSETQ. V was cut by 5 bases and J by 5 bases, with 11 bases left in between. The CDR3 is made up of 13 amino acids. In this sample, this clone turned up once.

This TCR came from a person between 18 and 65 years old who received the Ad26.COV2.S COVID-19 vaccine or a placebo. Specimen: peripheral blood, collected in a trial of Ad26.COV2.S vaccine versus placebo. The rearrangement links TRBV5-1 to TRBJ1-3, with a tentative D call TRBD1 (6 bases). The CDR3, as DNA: TGCGCCAGCAGTCAGGACAGCCGAAACACCATATATTTT. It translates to CASSQDSRNTIYF.